These T cell receptor beta chains were read from a single sample in a study of cytomegalovirus exposure and HLA in healthy donors. TCRdb's copy holds only in-frame clones and misses some; the assay was immunoSEQ multiplex PCR. The sample lists 150,000 or so clones; around 67% were seen once. The specimen sequenced was PBMCs. The receptors stem from a man between 18 and 35 years old in good health and CMV-seropositive. CDR3s include the opening cysteine and the closing phenylalanine or tryptophan. Each record gives: D gene, V gene, CDR3 length, J gene, clone size, CDR3 protein, CDR3 DNA. A D gene is named only where the DNA matches it firmly. A clone size is listed for some rows: how often the clone was seen (once, few, many), or a class if it is expanded.

>TRBD1|TRBV30|12|TRBJ2-7|NA
CALNRGTYEQYF
TGTGCCCTAAACAGGGGAACCTACGAGCAGTACTTC
>TRBD1|TRBV28|15|TRBJ1-1|NA
CASSLGDRGNTEAFF
TGTGCCAGCAGTTTGGGGGACAGGGGGAACACTGAAGCTTTCTTT
>TRBD1|TRBV9|14|TRBJ1-1|NA
CASSTGTGNTEAFF
TGTGCCAGCAGCACCGGGACAGGGAACACTGAAGCTTTCTTT
>TRBD1|TRBV5-1|13|TRBJ1-5|NA
CASSLQGDQPQHF
TGCGCCAGCAGCTTACAGGGGGATCAGCCCCAGCATTTT
>NA|TRBV7-9|12|TRBJ2-3|NA
CASSLERDTQYF
TGTGCCAGCAGCTTAGAGAGAGATACGCAGTATTTT
>NA|TRBV9|14|TRBJ1-3|NA
CASSVEGNGNTIYF
TGTGCCAGCAGCGTAGAGGGGAATGGAAACACCATATATTTT
>NA|TRBV7-2|14|TRBJ1-2|few
CASSLAGNSYGYTF
TGTGCCAGCAGCTTGGCAGGGAATAGCTATGGCTACACCTTC
>TRBD1|TRBV19|14|TRBJ2-1|NA
CASRRTGSYNEQFF
TGTGCCAGTAGACGGACAGGATCCTACAATGAGCAGTTCTTC
>TRBD2|TRBV11-2|15|TRBJ2-5|once
CASSLYSGGDSTQYF
TGTGCCAGCAGCTTATATAGCGGGGGGGATTCAACCCAGTACTTC
>NA|TRBV11-2|13|TRBJ2-5|few
CASGRDIQETQYF
TGTGCCAGCGGACGGGACATCCAAGAGACCCAGTACTTC